The following is a TCR beta chain sequence with its context. These data come from a study of blood T cell repertoires in COVID-19. TCRdb keeps only in-frame clones here, not all; method: immunoSEQ multiplex PCR. Counted here are 380,000 or so clones, 65% to 90% occurring once; the ten biggest clones make up 7% to 7.5%. With 4 bases clipped from V and 6 bases from J, the junction kept 7 bases outside the gene matches. Germline CDR1 MNHEY, CDR2 SMNVEV (reference sequence). This CDR3 spans 14 amino acids. This sequence joins TRBV27 and TRBJ2-3; 7 bases fit TRBD1. Sample: peripheral blood. The TCR was taken from a woman between 55 and 75 years old with COVID-19, enrolled during active disease. In nucleotides, the CDR3 is TGTGCCAGCAGTTCGGGACAGTGGGCGGATACGCAGTATTTT. The encoded protein is CASSSGQWADTQYF.